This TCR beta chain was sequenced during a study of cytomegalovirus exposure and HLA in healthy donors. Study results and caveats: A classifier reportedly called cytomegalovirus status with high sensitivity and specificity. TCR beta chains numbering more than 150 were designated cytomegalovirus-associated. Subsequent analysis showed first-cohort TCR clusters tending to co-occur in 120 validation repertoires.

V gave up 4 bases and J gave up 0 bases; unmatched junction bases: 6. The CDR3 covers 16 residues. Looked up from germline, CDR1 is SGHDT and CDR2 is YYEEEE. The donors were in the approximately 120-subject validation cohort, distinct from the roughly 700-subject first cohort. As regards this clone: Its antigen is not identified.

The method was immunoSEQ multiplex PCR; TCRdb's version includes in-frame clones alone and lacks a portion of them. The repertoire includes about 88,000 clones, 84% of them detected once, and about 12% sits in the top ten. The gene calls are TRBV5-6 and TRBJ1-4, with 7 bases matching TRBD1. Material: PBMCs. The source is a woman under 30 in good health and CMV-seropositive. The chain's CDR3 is CASSPNRGATNEKLFF. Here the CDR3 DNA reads TGTGCCAGCAGCCCTAACAGGGGAGCAACTAATGAAAAACTGTTTTTT.